This TCR beta chain was sequenced for a study of blood T cell repertoires in COVID-19. Study in general: Acute and convalescent COVID-19 specimens originated in the United States, Italy and Spain. T cells, B-cell-depleted T cells, or PBMCs supplied cDNA or gDNA.

Method: immunoSEQ multiplex PCR; TCRdb's copy keeps in-frame clones and lacks some. The data contain approximately 62,000 clones, more than 80% of them singletons. The germline V gene has CDR1 MNHEY and CDR2 SMNVEV (reference sequence). The CDR3 extends over 13 amino acids. The ends were cut back, 8 bases at V and 10 bases at J, with 18 bases in the middle. This clone came up once. The gene calls are TRBV27 and TRBJ2-1; D is perhaps TRBD1 (6 bases). What was sequenced was peripheral blood. The clonotype comes from a human donor with active COVID-19. The donor label of this sample is uncertain. This CDR3 reads CASHIGSGTEQFF. For the CDR3, the DNA is TGTGCCAGCCATATTGGGTCAGGGACAGAGCAGTTCTTC.